This T cell receptor beta chain was identified in a study of shared clonotypes between healthy human individuals. On this clone: The antigen remains unidentified.

Study outcomes and limitations: Of the naive CD4 clonotypes, about 5% were shared across a handful of donors. Against clonotypes common to all four donors, non-shared ones had lower generation probabilities.

V was pared by 1 base and J by 3 bases, with 9 bases between. Germline CDR1 is SGHVS and CDR2 is FNYEAQ. This CDR3 is built from 15 residues. The repertoire was sequenced with immunoSEQ multiplex PCR; TCRdb's copy has only in-frame clones and lacks some. The profile shows fewer than 1.8 million clones, around 98.5% of them singletons. Sequencing was done on a sample of naive CD4+ T cells sorted from blood. The subset denotes: CD45RA+ positively selected. This clonotype was sampled from a man aged 25 to 40 in good health. The chain employs TRBV7-6 and TRBJ2-2; D is uncertain. The CDR3: CASSLGFPHTGELFF. CDR3 nucleotides: TGTGCCAGCAGCTTAGGTTTTCCACACACCGGGGAGCTGTTTTTT.